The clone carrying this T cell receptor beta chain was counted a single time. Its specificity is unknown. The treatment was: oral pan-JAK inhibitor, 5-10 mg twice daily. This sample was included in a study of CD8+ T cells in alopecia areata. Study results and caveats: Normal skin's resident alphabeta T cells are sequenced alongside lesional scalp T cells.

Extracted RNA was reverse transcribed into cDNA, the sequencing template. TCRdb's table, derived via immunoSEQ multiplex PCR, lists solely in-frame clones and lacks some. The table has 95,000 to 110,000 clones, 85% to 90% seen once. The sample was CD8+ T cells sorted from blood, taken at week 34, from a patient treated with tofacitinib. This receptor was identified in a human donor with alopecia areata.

The CDR3 loop is CASSLDQLGGVPNEKLFF. The DNA for the CDR3 is TGTGCCAGCAGCTTAGATCAACTCGGCGGGGTTCCTAATGAAAAACTGTTTTTT. The V and J genes are TRBV11-2 and TRBJ1-4; D is undetermined. The CDR3 is made up of 18 amino acids. Trimming removed 0 bases from V and 3 bases from J, with 17 bases in between. Germline-derived CDR1 and CDR2 are SGHAT and FQNNGV.